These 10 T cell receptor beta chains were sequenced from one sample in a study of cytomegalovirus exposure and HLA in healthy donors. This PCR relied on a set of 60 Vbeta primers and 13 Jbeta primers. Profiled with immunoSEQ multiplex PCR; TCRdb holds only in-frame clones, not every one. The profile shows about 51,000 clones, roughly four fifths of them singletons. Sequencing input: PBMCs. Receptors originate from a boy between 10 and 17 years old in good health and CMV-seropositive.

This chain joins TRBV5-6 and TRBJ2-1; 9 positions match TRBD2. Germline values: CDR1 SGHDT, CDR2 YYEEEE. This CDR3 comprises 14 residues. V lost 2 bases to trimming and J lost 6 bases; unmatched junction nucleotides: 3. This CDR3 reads CASSFSGGLNEQFF. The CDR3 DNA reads TGTGCCAGCAGCTTTAGCGGGGGCCTCAATGAGCAGTTCTTC.

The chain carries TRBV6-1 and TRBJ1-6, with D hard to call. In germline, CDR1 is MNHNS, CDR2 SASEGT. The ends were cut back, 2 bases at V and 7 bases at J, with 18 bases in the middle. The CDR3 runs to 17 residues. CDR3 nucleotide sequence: TGTGCCAGCAGTGAAAAGCTGGTCAACTACCGGAATTCACCCCTCCACTTT. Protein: CASSEKLVNYRNSPLHF.

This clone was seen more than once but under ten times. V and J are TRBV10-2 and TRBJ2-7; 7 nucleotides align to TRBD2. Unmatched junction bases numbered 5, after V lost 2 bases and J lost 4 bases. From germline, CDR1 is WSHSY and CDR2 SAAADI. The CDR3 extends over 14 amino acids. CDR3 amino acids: CASSERQGGYEQYF. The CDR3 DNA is TGCGCCAGCAGTGAGAGGCAGGGAGGGTACGAGCAGTACTTC.

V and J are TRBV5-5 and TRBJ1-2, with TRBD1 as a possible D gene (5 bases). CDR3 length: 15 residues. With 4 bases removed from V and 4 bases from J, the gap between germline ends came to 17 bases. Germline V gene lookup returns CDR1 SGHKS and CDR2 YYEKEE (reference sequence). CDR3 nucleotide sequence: TGTGCCAGCAGCCTCGGGACTCTTTACCCCTATGGCTACACCTTC. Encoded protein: CASSLGTLYPYGYTF.

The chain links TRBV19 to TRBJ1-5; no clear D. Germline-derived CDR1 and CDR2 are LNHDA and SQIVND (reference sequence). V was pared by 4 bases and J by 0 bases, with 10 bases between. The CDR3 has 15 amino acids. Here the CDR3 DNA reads TGTGCCAGTAGTAAAGACGGGTATAGCAATCAGCCCCAGCATTTT. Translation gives CASSKDGYSNQPQHF.

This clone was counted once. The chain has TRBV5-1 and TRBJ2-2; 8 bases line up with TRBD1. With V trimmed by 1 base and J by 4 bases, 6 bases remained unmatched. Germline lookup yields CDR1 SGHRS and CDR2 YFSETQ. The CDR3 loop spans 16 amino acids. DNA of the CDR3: TGCGCCAGCAGCTTGACCGGGACAGGCGGCACCGGGGAGCTGTTTTTT. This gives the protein CASSLTGTGGTGELFF.

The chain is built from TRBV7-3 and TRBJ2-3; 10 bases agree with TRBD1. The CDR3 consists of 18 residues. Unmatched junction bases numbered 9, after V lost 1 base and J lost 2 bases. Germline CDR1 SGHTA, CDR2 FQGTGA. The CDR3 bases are TGTGCCAGCAGCTTAAACGGAAGAGGGACAGGGGTCACAGATACGCAGTATTTT. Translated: CASSLNGRGTGVTDTQYF.

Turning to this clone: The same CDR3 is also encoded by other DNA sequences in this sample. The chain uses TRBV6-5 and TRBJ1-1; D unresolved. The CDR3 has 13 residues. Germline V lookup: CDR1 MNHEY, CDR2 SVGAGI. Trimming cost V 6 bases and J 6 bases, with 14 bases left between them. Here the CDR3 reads CASSYGPRAEAFF. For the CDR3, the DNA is TGTGCCAGCAGCTACGGACCGAGGGCTGAAGCTTTCTTT.

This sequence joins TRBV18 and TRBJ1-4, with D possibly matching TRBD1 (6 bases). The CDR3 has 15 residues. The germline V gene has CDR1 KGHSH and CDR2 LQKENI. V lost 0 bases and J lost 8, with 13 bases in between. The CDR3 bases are TGTGCCAGCTCACCACCGTCAGGGGCTGGGGAAAAACTGTTTTTT. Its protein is CASSPPSGAGEKLFF.

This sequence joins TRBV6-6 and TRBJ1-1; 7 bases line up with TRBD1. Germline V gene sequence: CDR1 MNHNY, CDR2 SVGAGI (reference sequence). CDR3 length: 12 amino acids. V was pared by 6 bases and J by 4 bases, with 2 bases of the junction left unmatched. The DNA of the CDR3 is TGTGCCAGCAGCCAGGGGGTCACTGAAGCTTTCTTT. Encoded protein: CASSQGVTEAFF.